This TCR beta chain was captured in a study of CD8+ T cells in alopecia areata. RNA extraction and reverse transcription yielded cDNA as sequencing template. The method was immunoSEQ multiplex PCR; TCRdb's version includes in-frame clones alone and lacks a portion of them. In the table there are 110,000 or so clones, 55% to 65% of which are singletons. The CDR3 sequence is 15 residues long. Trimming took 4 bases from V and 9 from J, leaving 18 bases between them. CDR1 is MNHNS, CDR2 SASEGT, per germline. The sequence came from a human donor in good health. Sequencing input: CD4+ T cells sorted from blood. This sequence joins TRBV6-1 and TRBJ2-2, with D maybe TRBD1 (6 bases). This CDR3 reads CASSAGQSLRWELFF. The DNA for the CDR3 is TGTGCCAGCAGTGCCGGACAGAGCCTTAGGTGGGAGCTGTTTTTT.